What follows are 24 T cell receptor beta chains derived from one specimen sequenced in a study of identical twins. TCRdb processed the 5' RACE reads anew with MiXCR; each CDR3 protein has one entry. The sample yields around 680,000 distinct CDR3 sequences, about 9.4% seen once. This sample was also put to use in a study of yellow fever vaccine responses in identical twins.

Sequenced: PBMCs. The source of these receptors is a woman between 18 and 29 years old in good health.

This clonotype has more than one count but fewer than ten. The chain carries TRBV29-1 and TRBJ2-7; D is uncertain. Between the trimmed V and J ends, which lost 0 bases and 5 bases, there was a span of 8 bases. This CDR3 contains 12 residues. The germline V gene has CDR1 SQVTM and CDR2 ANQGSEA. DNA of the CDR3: TGCAGCGTTGAAGATAGGCTTAACGAGCAGTACTTC. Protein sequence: CSVEDRLNEQYF.

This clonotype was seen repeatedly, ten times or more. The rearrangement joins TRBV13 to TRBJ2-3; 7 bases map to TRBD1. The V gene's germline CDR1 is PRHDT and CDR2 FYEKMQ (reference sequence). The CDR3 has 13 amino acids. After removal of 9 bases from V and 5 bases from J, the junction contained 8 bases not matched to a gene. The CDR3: CASDRGRGDTQYF. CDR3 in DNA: TGTGCCAGTGATAGGGGGCGCGGAGATACGCAGTATTTT.

CDR3 protein: CASSPRTGTPIIEQYF. The CDR3 DNA follows: TGTGCCAGCAGCCCCAGGACCGGGACTCCCATAATAGAGCAGTACTTC. The V gene is TRBV21-1, the J gene TRBJ2-7; TRBD2, the table's D call, lacks a check against the DNA. TRBV21-1 counts as a pseudogene. This CDR3 has 16 amino acids.

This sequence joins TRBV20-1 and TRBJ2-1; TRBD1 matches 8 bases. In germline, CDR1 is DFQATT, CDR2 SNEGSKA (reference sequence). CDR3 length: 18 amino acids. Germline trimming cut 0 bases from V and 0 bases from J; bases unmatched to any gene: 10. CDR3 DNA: TGCAGTGCTAGAGATCTTGCAGGGGGCATGAGCTCCTACAATGAGCAGTTCTTC. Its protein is CSARDLAGGMSSYNEQFF.

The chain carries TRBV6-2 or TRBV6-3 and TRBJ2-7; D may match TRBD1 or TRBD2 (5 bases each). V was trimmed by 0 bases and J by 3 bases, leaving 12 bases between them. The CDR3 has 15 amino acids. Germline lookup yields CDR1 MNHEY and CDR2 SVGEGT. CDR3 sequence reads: CASSYSRDGNYEQYF. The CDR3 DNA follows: TGTGCCAGCAGTTACTCTCGGGACGGAAACTACGAGCAGTACTTC.

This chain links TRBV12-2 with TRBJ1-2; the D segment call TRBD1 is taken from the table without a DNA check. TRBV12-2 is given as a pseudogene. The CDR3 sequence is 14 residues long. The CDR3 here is CACRLCPTPYGYTF. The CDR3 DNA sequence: TGTGCATGTCGCTTATGTCCGACACCGTATGGCTACACCTTC.

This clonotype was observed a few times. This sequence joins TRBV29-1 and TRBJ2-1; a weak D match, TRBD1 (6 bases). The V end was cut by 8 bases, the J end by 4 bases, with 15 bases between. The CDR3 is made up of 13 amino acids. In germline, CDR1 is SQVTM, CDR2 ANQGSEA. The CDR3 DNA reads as TGCAGCCTCTCCAGGGGCAAATACAATGAGCAGTTCTTC. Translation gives CSLSRGKYNEQFF.

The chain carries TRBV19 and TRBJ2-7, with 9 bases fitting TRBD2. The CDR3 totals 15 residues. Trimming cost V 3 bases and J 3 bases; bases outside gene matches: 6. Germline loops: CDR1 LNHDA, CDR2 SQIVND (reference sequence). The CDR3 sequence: CASSIERGAHYEQYF. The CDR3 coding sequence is TGTGCCAGTAGTATCGAGCGGGGGGCCCACTACGAGCAGTACTTC.

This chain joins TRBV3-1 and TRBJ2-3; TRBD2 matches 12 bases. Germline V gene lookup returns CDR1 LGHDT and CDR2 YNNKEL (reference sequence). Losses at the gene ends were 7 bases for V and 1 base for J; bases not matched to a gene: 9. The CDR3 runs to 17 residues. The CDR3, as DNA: TGTGCCAGCACTGCGACTAGCGGGAGACGAGGCACAGATACGCAGTATTTT. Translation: CASTATSGRRGTDTQYF.

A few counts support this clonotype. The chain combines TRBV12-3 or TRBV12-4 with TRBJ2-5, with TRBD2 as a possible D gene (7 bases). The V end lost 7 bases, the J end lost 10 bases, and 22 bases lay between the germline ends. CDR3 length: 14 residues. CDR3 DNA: TGTGCCAGCATCATGACTGGGGGGGAGGGGGACCAGTACTTC. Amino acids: CASIMTGGEGDQYF.

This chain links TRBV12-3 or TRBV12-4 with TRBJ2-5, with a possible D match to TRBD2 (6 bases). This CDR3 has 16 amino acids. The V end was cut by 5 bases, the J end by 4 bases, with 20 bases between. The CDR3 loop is CASSPPGSLGGETQYF. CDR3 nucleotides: TGTGCCAGCAGTCCCCCGGGGTCGCTCGGGGGAGAGACCCAGTACTTC.

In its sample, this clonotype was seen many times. The CDR3 region is CASSQDNTDYEQYF. The CDR3, as DNA: TGCGCCAGCAGCCAAGATAACACCGACTACGAGCAGTACTTC. V gene TRBV4-3 combines with J gene TRBJ2-7, with D hard to call. This CDR3 region has 14 residues. Trimming took 0 bases from V and 3 from J, leaving 9 bases between them. Germline CDR1 reads LGHNA; CDR2 reads YSLEER.

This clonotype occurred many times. CDR3 residues: CASTLRDLREPQHF. For the CDR3, the DNA is TGTGCCAGCACCCTCCGGGACCTTCGGGAGCCCCAGCATTTT. V usage is TRBV12-3 or TRBV12-4 and J usage is TRBJ1-5; D is possibly TRBD1 (5 bases). V was shortened by 7 bases and J by 8 bases, with 18 bases between the two germline ends. The CDR3 has 14 amino acids.

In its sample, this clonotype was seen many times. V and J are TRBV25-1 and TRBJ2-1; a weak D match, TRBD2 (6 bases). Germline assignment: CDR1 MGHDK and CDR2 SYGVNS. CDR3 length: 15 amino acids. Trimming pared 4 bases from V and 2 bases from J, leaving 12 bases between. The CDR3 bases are TGTGCCAGCAGTGGTGGGACTCAAGCCTACAATGAGCAGTTCTTC. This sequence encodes CASSGGTQAYNEQFF.

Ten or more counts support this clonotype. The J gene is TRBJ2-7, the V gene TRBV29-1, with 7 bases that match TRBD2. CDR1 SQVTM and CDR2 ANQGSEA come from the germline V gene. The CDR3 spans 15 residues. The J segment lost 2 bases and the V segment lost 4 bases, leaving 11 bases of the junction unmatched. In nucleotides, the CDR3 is TGCAGCGTTGTTTGGGGAAGCGGGAACCCCTACGAGCAGTACTTC. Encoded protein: CSVVWGSGNPYEQYF.

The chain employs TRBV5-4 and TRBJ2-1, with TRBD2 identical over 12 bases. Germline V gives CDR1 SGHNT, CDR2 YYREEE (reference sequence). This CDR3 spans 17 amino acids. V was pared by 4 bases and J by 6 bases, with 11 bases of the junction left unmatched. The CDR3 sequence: CASSVPSGRALFNEQFF. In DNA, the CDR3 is TGTGCCAGCAGCGTCCCTAGCGGGAGGGCTTTGTTCAATGAGCAGTTCTTC. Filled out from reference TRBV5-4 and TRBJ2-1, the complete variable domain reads ETGVTQSPTHLIKTRGQQVTLRCSSQSGHNTVSWYQQALGQGPQFIFQYYREEENGRGNFPPRFSGLQFPNYSSELNVNALELDDSALYLCASSVPSGRALFNEQFFGPGTRLTVL.

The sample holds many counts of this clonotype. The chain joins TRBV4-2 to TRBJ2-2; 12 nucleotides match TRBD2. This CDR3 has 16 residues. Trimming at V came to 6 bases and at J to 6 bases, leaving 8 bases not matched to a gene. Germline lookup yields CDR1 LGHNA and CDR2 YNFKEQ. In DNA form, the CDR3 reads TGTGCCAGCAGTTCTAGCGGGGGGGATCTCCCCGGGGAGCTGTTTTTT. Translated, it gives CASSSSGGDLPGELFF.

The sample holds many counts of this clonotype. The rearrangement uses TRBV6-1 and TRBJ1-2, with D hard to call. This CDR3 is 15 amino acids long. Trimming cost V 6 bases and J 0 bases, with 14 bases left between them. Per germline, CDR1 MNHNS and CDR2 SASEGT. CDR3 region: CASSQGRSANYGYTF. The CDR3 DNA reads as TGTGCCAGCAGCCAAGGACGGTCAGCTAACTATGGCTACACCTTC.

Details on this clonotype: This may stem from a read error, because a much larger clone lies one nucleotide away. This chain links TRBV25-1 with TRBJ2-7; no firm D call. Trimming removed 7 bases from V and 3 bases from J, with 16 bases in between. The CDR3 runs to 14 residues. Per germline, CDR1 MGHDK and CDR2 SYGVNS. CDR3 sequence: CASKGQVASYEQYF. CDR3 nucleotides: TGTGCCAGCAAGGGCCAGGTGGCTAGCTACGAGCAGTACTTC.

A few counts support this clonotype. CDR3 in DNA: TGTGCCGGGCAGGGTAGAGGCATTCAGTACTTC. As protein: CAGQGRGIQYF. The chain is built from TRBV28 and TRBJ2-4, with D possibly matching TRBD1 (5 bases). Trimming took 11 bases from V and 9 from J, leaving 14 bases between them. The CDR3 runs to 11 residues. Germline V gives CDR1 MDHEN, CDR2 SYDVKM.

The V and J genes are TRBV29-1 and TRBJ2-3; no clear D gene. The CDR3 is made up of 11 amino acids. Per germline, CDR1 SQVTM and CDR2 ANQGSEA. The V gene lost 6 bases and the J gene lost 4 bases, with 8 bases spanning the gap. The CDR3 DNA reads TGCAGCGTCTTTCCTGCAGATACGCAGTATTTT. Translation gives CSVFPADTQYF.

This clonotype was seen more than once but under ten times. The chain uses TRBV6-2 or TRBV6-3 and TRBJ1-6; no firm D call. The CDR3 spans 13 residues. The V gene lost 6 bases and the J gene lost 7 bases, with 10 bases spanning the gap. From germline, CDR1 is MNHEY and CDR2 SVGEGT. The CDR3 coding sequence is TGTGCCAGCAGGGAGGATGGCAATTCACCCCTCCACTTT. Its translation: CASREDGNSPLHF.

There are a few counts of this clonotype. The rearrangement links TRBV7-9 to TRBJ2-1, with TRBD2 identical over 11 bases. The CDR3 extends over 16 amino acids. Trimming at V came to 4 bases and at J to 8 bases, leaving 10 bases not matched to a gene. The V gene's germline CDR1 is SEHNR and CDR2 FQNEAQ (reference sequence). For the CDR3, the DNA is TGTGCCAGCAGCTCGCTAGCGGGAGGTGTGACACATGAGCAGTTCTTC. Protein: CASSSLAGGVTHEQFF. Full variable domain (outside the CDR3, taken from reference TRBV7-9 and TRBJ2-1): DTGVSQNPRHKITKRGQNVTFRCDPISEHNRLYWYRQTLGQGPEFLTYFQNEAQLEKSRLLSDRFSAERPKGSFSTLEIQRTEQGDSAMYLCASSSLAGGVTHEQFFGPGTRLTVL.

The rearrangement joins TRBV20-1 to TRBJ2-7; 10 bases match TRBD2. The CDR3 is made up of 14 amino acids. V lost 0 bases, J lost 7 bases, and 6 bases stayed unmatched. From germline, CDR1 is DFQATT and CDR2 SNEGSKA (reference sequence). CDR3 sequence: CSARDLAGVGEQYF. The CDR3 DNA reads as TGCAGTGCTAGAGATCTAGCGGGAGTGGGTGAGCAGTACTTC.